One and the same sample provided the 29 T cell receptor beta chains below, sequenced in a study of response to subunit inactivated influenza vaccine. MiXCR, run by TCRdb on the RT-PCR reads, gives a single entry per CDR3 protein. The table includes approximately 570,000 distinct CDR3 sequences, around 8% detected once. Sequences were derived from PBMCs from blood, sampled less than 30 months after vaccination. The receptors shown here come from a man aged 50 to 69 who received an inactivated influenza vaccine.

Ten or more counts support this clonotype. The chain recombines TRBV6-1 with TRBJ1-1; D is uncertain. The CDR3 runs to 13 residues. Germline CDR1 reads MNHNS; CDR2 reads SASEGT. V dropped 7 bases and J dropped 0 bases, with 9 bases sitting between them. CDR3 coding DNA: TGTGCCAGCATTGGCAACATGAACACTGAAGCTTTCTTT. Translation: CASIGNMNTEAFF.

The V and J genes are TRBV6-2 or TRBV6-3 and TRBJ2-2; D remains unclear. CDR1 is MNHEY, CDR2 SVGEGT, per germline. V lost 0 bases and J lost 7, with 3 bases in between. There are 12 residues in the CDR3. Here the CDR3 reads CASSYSIGELFF. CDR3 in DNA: TGTGCCAGCAGTTACTCGATCGGGGAGCTGTTTTTT.

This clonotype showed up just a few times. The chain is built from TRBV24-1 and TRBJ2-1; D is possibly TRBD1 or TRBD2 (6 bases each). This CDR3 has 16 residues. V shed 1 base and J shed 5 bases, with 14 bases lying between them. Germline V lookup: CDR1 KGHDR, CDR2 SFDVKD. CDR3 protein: CATSDLGGGDNNEQFF. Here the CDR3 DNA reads TGTGCCACCAGTGATTTAGGAGGGGGAGATAACAATGAGCAGTTCTTC.

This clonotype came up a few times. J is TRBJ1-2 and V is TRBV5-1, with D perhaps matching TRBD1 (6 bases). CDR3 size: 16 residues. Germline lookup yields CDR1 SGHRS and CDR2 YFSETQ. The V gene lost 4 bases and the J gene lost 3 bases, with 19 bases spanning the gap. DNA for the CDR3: TGCGCCAGCAGCCCAAGCGGGGGGCACTCCTACTATGGCTACACCTTC. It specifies CASSPSGGHSYYGYTF.

CDR3 DNA: TGCAGCGCTTATCACGCCGGGGAGCTGTTTTTT. Encoded protein: CSAYHAGELFF. This chain links TRBV29-1 with TRBJ2-2; D not resolved. The CDR3 has 11 residues. The V gene lost 7 bases and the J gene lost 6 bases, with 9 bases spanning the gap. The germline V gene encodes CDR1 SQVTM and CDR2 ANQGSEA.

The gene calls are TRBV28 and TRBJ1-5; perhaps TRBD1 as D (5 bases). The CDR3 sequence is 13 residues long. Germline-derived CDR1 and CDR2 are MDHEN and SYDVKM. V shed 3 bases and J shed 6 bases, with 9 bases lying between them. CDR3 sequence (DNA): TGTGCCAGCAGTTTTAGGGGATCTCAGCCCCAGCATTTT. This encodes CASSFRGSQPQHF.

CDR3 nucleotides: TGTGCCAGCAGTCTCAGCGGACAAACCTACGAGCAGTACTTC. This gives the protein CASSLSGQTYEQYF. The V and J genes are TRBV12-3 or TRBV12-4 and TRBJ2-7; D possibly uses TRBD1 or TRBD2 (5 bases each). The CDR3 spans 14 residues. V shed 5 bases and J shed 2 bases, with 13 bases lying between them.

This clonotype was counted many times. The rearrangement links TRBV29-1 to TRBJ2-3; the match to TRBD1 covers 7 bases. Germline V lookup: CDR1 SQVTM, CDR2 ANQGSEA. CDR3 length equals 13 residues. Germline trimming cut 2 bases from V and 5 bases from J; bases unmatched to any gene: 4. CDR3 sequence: CSVERGGRDTQYF. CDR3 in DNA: TGCAGCGTTGAAAGAGGGGGCAGAGATACGCAGTATTTT.

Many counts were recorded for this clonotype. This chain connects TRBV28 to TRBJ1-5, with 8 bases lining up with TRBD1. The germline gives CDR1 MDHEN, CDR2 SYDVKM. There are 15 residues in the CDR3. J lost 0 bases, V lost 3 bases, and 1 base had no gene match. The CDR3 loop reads CASSLTGVSNQPQHF. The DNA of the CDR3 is TGTGCCAGCAGTTTGACAGGGGTTAGCAATCAGCCCCAGCATTTT.

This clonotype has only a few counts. CDR3 sequence: CASSLSGQRQETQYF. The CDR3 DNA is TGCGCCAGCAGCTTGTCGGGACAGCGCCAAGAGACCCAGTACTTC. The J gene is TRBJ2-5, the V gene TRBV5-1; 7 nucleotides line up with TRBD1. The ends lost 1 base at V and 1 base at J; junction bases unmatched: 4. The CDR3 covers 15 residues. CDR1 and CDR2 from the germline V gene are SGHRS and YFSETQ.

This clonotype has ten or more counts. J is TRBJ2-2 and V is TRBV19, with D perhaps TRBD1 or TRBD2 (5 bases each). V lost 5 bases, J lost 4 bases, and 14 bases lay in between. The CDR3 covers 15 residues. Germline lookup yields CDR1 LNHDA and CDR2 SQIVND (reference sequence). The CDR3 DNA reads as TGTGCCAGTAGTCCCGCAGGGAGAGGCACCGGGGAGCTGTTTTTT. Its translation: CASSPAGRGTGELFF.

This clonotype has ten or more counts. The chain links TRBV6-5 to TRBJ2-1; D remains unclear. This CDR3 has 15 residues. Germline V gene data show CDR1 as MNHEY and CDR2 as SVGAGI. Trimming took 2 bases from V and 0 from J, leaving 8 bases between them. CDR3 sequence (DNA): TGTGCCAGCAGTTACGCTTTTAGCTCCTACAATGAGCAGTTCTTC. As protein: CASSYAFSSYNEQFF.

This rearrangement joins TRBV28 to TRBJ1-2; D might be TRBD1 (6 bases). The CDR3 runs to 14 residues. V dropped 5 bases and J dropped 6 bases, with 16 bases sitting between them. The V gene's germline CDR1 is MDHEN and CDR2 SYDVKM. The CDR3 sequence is CASSPRNRAHGYTF. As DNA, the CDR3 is TGTGCCAGCAGTCCTCGGAACAGGGCCCATGGCTACACCTTC.

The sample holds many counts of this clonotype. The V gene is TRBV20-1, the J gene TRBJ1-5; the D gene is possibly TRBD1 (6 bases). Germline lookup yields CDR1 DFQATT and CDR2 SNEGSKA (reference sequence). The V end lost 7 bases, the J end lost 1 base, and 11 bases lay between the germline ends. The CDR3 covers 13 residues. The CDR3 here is CSGRGQSNQPQHF. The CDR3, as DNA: TGCAGTGGAAGAGGACAGAGCAATCAGCCCCAGCATTTT.

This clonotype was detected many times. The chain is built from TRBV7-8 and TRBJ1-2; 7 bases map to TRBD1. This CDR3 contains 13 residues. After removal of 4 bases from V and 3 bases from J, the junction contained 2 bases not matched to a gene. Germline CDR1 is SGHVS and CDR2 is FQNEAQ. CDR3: CASSSGTDYGYTF. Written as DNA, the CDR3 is TGTGCCAGCAGCTCGGGGACAGACTATGGCTACACCTTC. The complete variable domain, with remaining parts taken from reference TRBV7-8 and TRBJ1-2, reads GAGVSQSPRYKVAKRGQDVALRCDPISGHVSLFWYQQALGQGPEFLTYFQNEAQLDKSGLPSDRFFAERPEGSVSTLKIQRTQQEDSAVYLCASSSGTDYGYTFGSGTRLTVV.

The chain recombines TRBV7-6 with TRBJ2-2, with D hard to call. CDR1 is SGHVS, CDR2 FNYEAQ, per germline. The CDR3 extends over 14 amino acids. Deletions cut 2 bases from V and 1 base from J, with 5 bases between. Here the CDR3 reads CASSLNGNTGELFF. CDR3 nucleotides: TGTGCCAGCAGCTTAAATGGGAACACCGGGGAGCTGTTTTTT.

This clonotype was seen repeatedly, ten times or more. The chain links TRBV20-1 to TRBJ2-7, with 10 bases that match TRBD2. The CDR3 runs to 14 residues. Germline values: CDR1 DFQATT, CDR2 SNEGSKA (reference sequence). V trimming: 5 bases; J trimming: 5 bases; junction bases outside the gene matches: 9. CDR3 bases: TGCAGTGCTCAACTACCGGGACTAGCGAACGAGCAGTACTTC. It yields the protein CSAQLPGLANEQYF.

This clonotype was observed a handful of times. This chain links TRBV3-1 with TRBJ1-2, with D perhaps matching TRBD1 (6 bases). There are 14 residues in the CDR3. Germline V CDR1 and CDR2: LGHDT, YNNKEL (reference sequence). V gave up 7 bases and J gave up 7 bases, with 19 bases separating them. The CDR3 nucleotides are TGTGCCAGCAACCCGACGCTGACAGGATCTGGCTACACCTTC. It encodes CASNPTLTGSGYTF. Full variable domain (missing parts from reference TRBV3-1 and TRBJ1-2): DTAVSQTPKYLVTQMGNDKSIKCEQNLGHDTMYWYKQDSKKFLKIMFSYNNKELIINETVPNRFSPKSPDKAHLNLHINSLELGDSAVYFCASNPTLTGSGYTFGSGTRLTVV.

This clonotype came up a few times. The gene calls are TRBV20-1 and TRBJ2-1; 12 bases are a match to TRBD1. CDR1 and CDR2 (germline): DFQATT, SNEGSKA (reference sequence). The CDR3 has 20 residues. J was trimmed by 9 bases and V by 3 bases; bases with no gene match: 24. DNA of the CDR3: TGCAGTGCTAGTGCTACTCCCGGGACAGGGGGCTGGGGGGTGCTTAGTGAGCAGTTCTTC. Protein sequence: CSASATPGTGGWGVLSEQFF.

DNA of the CDR3: TGCAGCGCCGGGACAGATGGCTACACCTTC. Its protein is CSAGTDGYTF. The rearrangement joins TRBV29-1 to TRBJ1-2; 7 bases map to TRBD1. Germline lookup yields CDR1 SQVTM and CDR2 ANQGSEA. V shed 7 bases and J 6 bases; nucleotides not matched to a gene: 2. The CDR3 loop spans 10 amino acids.

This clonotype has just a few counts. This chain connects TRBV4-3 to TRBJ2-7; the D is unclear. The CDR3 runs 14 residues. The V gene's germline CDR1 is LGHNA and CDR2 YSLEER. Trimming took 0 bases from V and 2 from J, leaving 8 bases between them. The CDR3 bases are TGCGCCAGCAGCCAAGAACTCCAGACCTACGAGCAGTACTTC. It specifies CASSQELQTYEQYF.

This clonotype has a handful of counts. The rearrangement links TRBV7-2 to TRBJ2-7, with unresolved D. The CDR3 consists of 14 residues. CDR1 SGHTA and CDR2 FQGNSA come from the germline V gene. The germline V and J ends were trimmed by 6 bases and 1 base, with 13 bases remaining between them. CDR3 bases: TGTGCCAGCAGTGTCGAGAGACTGTCCTACGAGCAGTACTTC. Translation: CASSVERLSYEQYF. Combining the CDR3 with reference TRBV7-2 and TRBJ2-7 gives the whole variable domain GAGVSQSPSNKVTEKGKDVELRCDPISGHTALYWYRQSLGQGLEFLIYFQGNSAPDKSGLPSDRFSAERTGGSVSTLTIQRTQQEDSAVYLCASSVERLSYEQYFGPGTRLTVT.

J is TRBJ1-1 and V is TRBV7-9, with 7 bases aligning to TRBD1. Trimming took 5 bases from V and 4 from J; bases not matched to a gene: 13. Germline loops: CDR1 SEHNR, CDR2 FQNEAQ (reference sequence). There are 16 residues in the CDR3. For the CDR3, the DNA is TGTGCCAGCAGCCAAAAAAGGGGGCTGCCGCCCACTGAAGCTTTCTTT. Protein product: CASSQKRGLPPTEAFF.

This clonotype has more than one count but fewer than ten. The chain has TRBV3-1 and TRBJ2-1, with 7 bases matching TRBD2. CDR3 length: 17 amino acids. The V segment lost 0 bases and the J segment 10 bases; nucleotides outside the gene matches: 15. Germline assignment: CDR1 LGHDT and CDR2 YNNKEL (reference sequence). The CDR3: CASSQDLGAGEGFEQFF. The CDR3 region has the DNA TGTGCCAGCAGCCAAGATCTAGGGGCGGGAGAGGGGTTCGAGCAGTTCTTC.

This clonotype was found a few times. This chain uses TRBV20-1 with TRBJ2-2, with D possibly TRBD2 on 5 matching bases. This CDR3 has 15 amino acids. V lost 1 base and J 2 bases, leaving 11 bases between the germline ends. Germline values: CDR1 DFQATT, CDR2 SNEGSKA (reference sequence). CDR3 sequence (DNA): TGCAGTGCTAGAGTGGGGAGTTTCAACACCGGGGAGCTGTTTTTT. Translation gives CSARVGSFNTGELFF.

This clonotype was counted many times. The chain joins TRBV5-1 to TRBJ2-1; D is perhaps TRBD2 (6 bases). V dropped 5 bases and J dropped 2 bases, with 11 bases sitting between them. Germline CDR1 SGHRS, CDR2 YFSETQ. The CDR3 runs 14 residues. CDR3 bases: TGCGCCAGCAGTACCGGGACTGCCTACAATGAGCAGTTCTTC. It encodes CASSTGTAYNEQFF.

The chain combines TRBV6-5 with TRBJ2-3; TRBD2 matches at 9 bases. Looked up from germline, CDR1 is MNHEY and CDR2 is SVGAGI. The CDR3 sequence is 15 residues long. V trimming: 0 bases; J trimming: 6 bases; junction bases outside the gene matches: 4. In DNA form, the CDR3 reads TGTGCCAGCAGTTACTCGCTAGCGGGAAGGGATACGCAGTATTTT. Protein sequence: CASSYSLAGRDTQYF.

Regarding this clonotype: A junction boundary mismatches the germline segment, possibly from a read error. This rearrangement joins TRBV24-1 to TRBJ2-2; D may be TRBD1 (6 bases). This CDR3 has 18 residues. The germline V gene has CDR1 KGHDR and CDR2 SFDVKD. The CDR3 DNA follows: TGTGCCACCAGTGATTTGGGCAGGGGCATAGCGAACACCGGGGAGCTGGTTTTT. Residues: CATSDLGRGIANTGELVF.

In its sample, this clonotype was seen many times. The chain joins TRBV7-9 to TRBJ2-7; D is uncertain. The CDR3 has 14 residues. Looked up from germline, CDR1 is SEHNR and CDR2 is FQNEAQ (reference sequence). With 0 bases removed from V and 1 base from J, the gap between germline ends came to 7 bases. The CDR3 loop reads CASSLAAGSYEQYF. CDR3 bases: TGTGCCAGCAGCTTAGCTGCAGGATCCTACGAGCAGTACTTC.